The present TCR beta chain was sequenced within a study of cytomegalovirus exposure and HLA in healthy donors. V trimming: 5 bases; J trimming: 3 bases; junction bases outside the gene matches: 5. Germline V gene lookup returns CDR1 SGHDT and CDR2 YYEEEE. The CDR3 is 14 amino acids. PCR amplification relied on 60 Vbeta primers (plus 13 Jbeta primers). Data came from immunoSEQ multiplex PCR; TCRdb stores just in-frame clones and leaves some out. The repertoire has about 120,000 clones, 75% to 90% of them found once; the top ten carry around 10%. The sequenced material came from PBMCs. The chain uses TRBV5-6 and TRBJ1-1; 9 bases align to TRBD1. The clonotype originates from a man under 40 in good health and CMV-seropositive. CDR3 in DNA: TGTGCCAGCAGTAACAGGGGGCGGTACACTGAAGCTTTCTTT. The encoded protein is CASSNRGRYTEAFF.